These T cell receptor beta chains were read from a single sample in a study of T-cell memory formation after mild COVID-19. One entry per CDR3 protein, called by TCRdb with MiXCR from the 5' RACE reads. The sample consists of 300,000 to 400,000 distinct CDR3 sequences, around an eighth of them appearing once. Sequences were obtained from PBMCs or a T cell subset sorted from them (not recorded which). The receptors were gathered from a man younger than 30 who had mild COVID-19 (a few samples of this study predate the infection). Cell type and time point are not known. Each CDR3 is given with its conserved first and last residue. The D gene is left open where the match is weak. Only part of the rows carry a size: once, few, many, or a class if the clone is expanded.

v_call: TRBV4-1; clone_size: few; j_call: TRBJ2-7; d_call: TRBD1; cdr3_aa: CASSQDEGGIYEQYF; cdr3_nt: TGCGCCAGCAGCCAAGATGAAGGGGGCATCTACGAGCAGTACTTC
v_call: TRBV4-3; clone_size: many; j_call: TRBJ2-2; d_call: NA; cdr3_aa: CASSQESVRTLNTGELFF; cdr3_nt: TGCGCCAGCAGCCAAGAATCCGTGCGTACATTGAACACCGGGGAGCTGTTTTTT
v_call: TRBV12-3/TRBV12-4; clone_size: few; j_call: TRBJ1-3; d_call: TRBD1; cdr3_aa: CASSPGTGPRNTIYF; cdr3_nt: TGTGCCAGCAGCCCAGGGACAGGGCCTCGAAACACCATATATTTT
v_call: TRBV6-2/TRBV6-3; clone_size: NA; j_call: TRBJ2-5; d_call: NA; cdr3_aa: CASSYVSLVGAETQYF; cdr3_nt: TGTGCCAGCAGTTACGTCTCGCTAGTGGGGGCGGAGACCCAGTACTTC
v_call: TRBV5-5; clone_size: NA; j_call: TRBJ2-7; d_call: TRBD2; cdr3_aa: CASSPAGGVNHEQYF; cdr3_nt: TGTGCCAGCAGTCCGGCGGGGGGAGTAAATCACGAGCAGTACTTC
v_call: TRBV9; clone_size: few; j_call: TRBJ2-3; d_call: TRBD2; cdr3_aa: CASSVGTSGRTDTQYF; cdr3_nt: TGTGCCAGCAGCGTAGGGACTAGCGGGCGCACAGATACGCAGTATTTT
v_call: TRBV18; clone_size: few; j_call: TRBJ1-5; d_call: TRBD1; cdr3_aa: CASSPTKGTVNQPQHF; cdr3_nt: TGTGCCAGCTCACCAACGAAAGGGACAGTGAATCAGCCCCAGCATTTT
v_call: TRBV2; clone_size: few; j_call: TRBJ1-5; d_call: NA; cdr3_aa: CASSERATGPQHF; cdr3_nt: TGTGCCAGCAGTGAACGGGCAACGGGCCCCCAGCATTTT
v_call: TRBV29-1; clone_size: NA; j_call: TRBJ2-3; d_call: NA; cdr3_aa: CSVEDPLSASTDTQYF; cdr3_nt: TGCAGCGTTGAAGATCCCCTTAGCGCCAGCACAGATACGCAGTATTTT
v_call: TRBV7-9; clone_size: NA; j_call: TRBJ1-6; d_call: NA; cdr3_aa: CASSSALANSPLHF; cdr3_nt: TGTGCCAGCAGTTCGGCCCTCGCTAATTCACCCCTCCACTTT
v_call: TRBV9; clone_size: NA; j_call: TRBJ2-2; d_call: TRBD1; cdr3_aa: CASSVLSGGVGELFF; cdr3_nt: TGTGCCAGCAGCGTCTTGTCAGGGGGCGTCGGGGAGCTGTTTTTT